This T cell receptor beta chain originates from a study of T cell clonality in common variable immunodeficiency. As to this clone: Its cognate antigen is unknown. With the read ending 3 residues before the CDR3 end, the germline J gene is used to fill in that end.

Study observations and caveats: Reportedly, TCR beta sequences from common variable immunodeficiency showed fewer deletions and N-nucleotide insertions.

The CDR3 consists of 15 residues. V was trimmed by 0 bases and J by 5 bases, leaving 13 bases between them. Produced via immunoSEQ multiplex PCR; TCRdb's table is partial and in-frame only. The sample table includes some 16,000 clones. Input material: peripheral blood mononuclear cells. This sequence originates from a human donor with common variable immunodeficiency. This sequence joins TRBV12-3 or TRBV12-4 and TRBJ1-2, with D unclear. CDR3 DNA, as far as it was read: TGTGCCAGCAGTTTAGCAGGTACAACGGGGTATGGC. It specifies CASSLAGTTGYG. In full, the CDR3 reads CASSLAGTTGYGYTF.